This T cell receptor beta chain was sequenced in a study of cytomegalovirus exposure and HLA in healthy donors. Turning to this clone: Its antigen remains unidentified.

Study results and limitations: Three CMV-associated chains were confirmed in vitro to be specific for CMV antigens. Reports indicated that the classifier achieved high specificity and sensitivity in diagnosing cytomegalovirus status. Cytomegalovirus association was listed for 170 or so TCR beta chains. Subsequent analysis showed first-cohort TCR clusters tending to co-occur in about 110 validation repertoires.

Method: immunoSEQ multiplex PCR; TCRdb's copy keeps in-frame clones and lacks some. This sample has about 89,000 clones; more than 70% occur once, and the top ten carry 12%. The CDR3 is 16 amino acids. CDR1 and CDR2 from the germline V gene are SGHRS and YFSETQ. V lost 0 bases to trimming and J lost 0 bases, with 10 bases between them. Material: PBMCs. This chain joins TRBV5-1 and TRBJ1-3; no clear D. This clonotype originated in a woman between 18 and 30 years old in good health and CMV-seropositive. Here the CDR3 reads CASSLGGFSSGNTIYF. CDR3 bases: TGCGCCAGCAGCTTGGGAGGATTTAGCTCTGGAAACACCATATATTTT.